These 10 T cell receptor beta chains originate from one sample sequenced in a study of Ad26.COV2.S vaccination and SARS-CoV-2 variants. Measured with immunoSEQ multiplex PCR; TCRdb has only the in-frame clones, and not every one. The repertoire consists of roughly 400,000 clones, with around 92% occurring once and the leading ten covering about 1.7%. Treatment here: some 20 received Ad26.COV2.S at low or high dose, single or two shots; several received placebo; per-sample allocation not given. Sampling was performed 63 days after the first vaccine or placebo injection. This sample comprised peripheral blood, obtained in a trial of Ad26.COV2.S vaccine versus placebo. These receptors were taken from a person aged 18-65 years who received the Ad26.COV2.S COVID-19 vaccine or a placebo.

This chain uses TRBV19 with TRBJ2-3; D possibly corresponds to TRBD2 (6 bases). CDR3 size: 14 residues. V gave up 3 bases and J gave up 5 bases, with 12 bases separating them. CDR1 is LNHDA and CDR2 is SQIVND in the germline V gene (reference sequence). DNA of the CDR3: TGTGCCAGTAGTATGTGGCAGGAGGGAGATACGCAGTATTTT. Its protein product is CASSMWQEGDTQYF.

The chain recombines TRBV6-6 with TRBJ2-1, with TRBD2 matching 13 bases. The V gene end was trimmed by 7 bases and the J gene end by 8 bases; junction bases not matched to a gene: 8. CDR1 and CDR2 (germline): MNHNY, SVGAGI (reference sequence). The CDR3 loop spans 15 amino acids. CDR3 loop: CASTQLAGGPHEQFF. CDR3 nucleotides: TGTGCCAGCACTCAACTAGCGGGGGGGCCCCATGAGCAGTTCTTC.

CDR3 residues: CASSQDQRTFYEQYF. The DNA of the CDR3 is TGCGCCAGCAGCCAAGATCAGAGGACTTTCTACGAGCAGTACTTC. This rearrangement joins TRBV4-3 to TRBJ2-7, with a possible D match to TRBD2 (5 bases). The CDR3 has 15 residues. CDR1 and CDR2 from the germline V gene are LGHNA and YSLEER. V lost 0 bases and J 3 bases, leaving 12 bases between the germline ends.

V usage is TRBV3-1 (or the pseudogene TRBV3-2) and J usage is TRBJ2-7; TRBD1 matches at 9 bases. This CDR3 spans 20 amino acids. From germline, CDR1 is LGHDT and CDR2 YNNKEL (reference sequence). The V and J ends lost 0 bases and 3 bases, in that order; junction bases with no gene match: 18. The CDR3 coding sequence is TGTGCCAGCAGCCAAGATCTGTGGGGGGACAGGGTGGAGAGGGACTACGAGCAGTACTTC. Translated, it gives CASSQDLWGDRVERDYEQYF.

The chain couples TRBV24-1 to TRBJ2-5; possibly TRBD2 for D (5 bases). The V and J ends lost 4 bases and 5 bases respectively, with 16 bases between them. The germline gives CDR1 KGHDR, CDR2 SFDVKD. The CDR3 length is 15 residues. CDR3 protein: CATSESGKDLETQYF. DNA for the CDR3: TGTGCCACCAGTGAGTCCGGGAAGGATTTGGAGACCCAGTACTTC.

CDR3 residues: CASSETGTVKAKNIQYF. Here the CDR3 DNA reads TGTGCCAGCAGCGAAACCGGGACAGTCAAAGCCAAAAACATTCAGTACTTC. The chain joins TRBV7-9 to TRBJ2-4; 7 positions agree with TRBD1. Germline V gene lookup returns CDR1 SEHNR and CDR2 FQNEAQ (reference sequence). Trimming removed 5 bases from V and 0 bases from J; junction bases left unmatched: 10. This CDR3 spans 17 amino acids.

This rearrangement joins TRBV2 to TRBJ1-3, with D unresolved. This CDR3 is built from 14 residues. V was clipped by 7 bases and J by 0 bases, with 10 bases between them. The germline gives CDR1 SNHLY, CDR2 FYNNEI. CDR3 in amino acids: CASTDWTSGNTIYF. CDR3 nucleotides: TGTGCCAGCACGGATTGGACCTCTGGAAACACCATATATTTT.

The chain couples TRBV4-3 to TRBJ1-1; D call uncertain. Germline lookup yields CDR1 LGHNA and CDR2 YSLEER. CDR3 size: 12 residues. The V gene lost 0 bases and the J gene lost 4 bases, with 3 bases spanning the gap. The CDR3, as DNA: TGCGCCAGCAGCCAAGACTTCACTGAAGCTTTCTTT. Protein product: CASSQDFTEAFF.

The chain employs TRBV5-4 and TRBJ1-2; perhaps TRBD1 as D (6 bases). The CDR3 loop spans 15 amino acids. V was clipped by 4 bases and J by 1 base, with 14 bases between them. CDR1 and CDR2 from the germline V gene are SGHNT and YYREEE (reference sequence). CDR3 sequence: CASSEGRGHNYGYTF. The CDR3 DNA sequence: TGTGCCAGCAGCGAGGGGCGGGGACATAACTATGGCTACACCTTC.

The V call is TRBV7-7, the J call TRBJ2-2; D unresolved. This CDR3 has 14 amino acids. V lost 3 bases and J lost 2, with 7 bases in between. Germline V gives CDR1 SSHAT, CDR2 FNYEAQ (reference sequence). CDR3 region: CASSLGSNTGELFF. The CDR3 DNA follows: TGTGCCAGCAGCTTGGGGTCAAACACCGGGGAGCTGTTTTTT.